This TCR beta chain was identified during a study of blood T cell repertoires in COVID-19 (dated by TCRdb to the early 2020s). Describing the broader study: Samples covering the acute and convalescent phases of COVID-19 were provided by collaborators in the United States, Italy and Spain. The material from the prospective study consisted of cDNA or gDNA derived from T cells, B-cell-depleted T cells, or PBMCs. Deeply sampled blood TCRbeta repertoires from subjects exposed to, actively infected with, or recovered from COVID-19 were included in the dataset. A freely available public database, intended as a resource for researchers studying the immune response to SARS-CoV-2, is where the repertoires were released. The samples were drawn from two sources: the first 160 participants of the ongoing ImmuneRACE study, and 1,000 to 1,500 subjects contributed by 6 global collaborators. A de-identified subject ID, COVID-19 status, age in years and sex were almost always included in the sample metadata. Where available, HLA class I and class II types were taken from metadata supplied by the sample provider and were not determined by assay-based typing. Overall study results and their limits: The amount of clinical and demographic metadata varied by source and participant and was provided uncurated.

TCRbeta CDR3 regions were amplified from genomic DNA using the immunoSEQ Assay, a bias-controlled multiplex PCR. The original methods were these. Within the assay, amplification of reference gene primers was used to estimate how many nucleated cells each sample contained. Sequence reads were collapsed and filtered to measure the absolute abundance of every unique TCRbeta CDR3 rearrangement. For each sample, productive Simpson clonality was calculated as the square root of Simpson's diversity index across productive rearrangements. TCRdb provides this immuneACCESS table in a form limited to in-frame rearrangements. Some clones are lacking; in checked studies, under half of them reflect an unresolved V gene, and why the rest are absent is not known. V and J calls and clone size follow that table, whereas D and trimming were derived from the DNA. A total of around 190,000 clones appear in this sample, around 80% of them only once. The top ten clonotypes cover about 6.4% of the sample.

Each collaborating institution followed its own protocols to collect whole blood in K2EDTA tubes. For TCRbeta analysis, collaborators shipped samples as frozen whole blood, isolated PBMCs, or DNA extracted from either of those sample types. Remarks on this clone: The specificity of this receptor is unknown. Base qualities are not provided; no much larger clone lies one nucleotide away.

Deletion took 4 bases off V and 1 base off J, with a span of 8 bases between the germline ends. CDR1 and CDR2, looked up from the germline V gene, are SGHRS and YFSETQ. The CDR3 runs 13 residues from the cysteine to the phenylalanine. Solely the CDR3 DNA is kept, with 39 bases framed from the first base. This TCR derives from a human donor in a cohort sampled during active COVID-19. The material sequenced was peripheral blood. The chain uses TRBV5-1 and TRBJ2-5, with the D gene not clear enough to name. The CDR3 sequence is CASSGFPQETQYF. The DNA sequence reads TGCGCCAGCAGCGGCTTCCCCCAAGAGACCCAGTACTTC.